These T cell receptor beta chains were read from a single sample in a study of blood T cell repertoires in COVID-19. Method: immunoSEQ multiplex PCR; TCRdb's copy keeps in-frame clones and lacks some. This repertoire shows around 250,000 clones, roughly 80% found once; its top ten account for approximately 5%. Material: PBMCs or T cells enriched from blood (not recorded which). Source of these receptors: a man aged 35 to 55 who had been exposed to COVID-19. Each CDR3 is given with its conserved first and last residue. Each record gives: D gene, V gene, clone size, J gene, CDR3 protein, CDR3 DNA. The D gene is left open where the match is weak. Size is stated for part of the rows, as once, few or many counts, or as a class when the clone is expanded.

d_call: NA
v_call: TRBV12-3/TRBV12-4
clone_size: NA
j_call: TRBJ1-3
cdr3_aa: CASRLGNTIYF
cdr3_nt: TGTGCCAGCAGACTCGGAAACACCATATATTTT

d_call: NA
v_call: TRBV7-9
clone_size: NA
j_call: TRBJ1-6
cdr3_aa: CASSLQGSSYNSPLHF
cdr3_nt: TGTGCCAGCAGCTTACAGGGGAGCTCCTATAATTCACCCCTCCACTTT

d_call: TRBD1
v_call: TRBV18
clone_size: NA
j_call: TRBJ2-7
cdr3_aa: CASSPLLGQGVNEQYF
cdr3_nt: TGTGCCAGCTCACCTTTGTTGGGACAGGGCGTTAACGAGCAGTACTTC

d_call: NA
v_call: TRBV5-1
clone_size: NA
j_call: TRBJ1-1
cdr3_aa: CASSLGGVDTEAFF
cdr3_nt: TGCGCCAGCAGCTTGGGCGGGGTGGACACTGAAGCTTTCTTT

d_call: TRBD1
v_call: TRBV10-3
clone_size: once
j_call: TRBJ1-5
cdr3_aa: CAISGTGTGSGSAQHF
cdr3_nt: TGTGCCATCAGTGGAACCGGGACAGGGAGTGGATCGGCCCAGCATTTT

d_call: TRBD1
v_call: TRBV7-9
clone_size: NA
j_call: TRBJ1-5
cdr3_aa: CASSLEGEGQGARQPQHF
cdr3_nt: TGTGCCAGCAGCTTAGAGGGCGAGGGACAGGGGGCACGTCAGCCCCAGCATTTT

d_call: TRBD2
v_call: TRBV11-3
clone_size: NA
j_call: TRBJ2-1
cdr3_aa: CASSSTPLAGSSSSYNEQFF
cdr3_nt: TGTGCCAGCAGCTCCACCCCCCTAGCGGGAAGTTCGAGCTCCTACAATGAGCAGTTCTTC

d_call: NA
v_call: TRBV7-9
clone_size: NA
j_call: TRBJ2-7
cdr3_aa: CASSNQDEQYF
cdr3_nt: TGTGCCAGCAGCAACCAGGACGAGCAGTACTTC

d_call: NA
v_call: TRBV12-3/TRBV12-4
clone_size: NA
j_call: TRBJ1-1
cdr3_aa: CASSSPGQTEAFF
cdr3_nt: TGTGCCAGCAGTTCCCCCGGACAGACTGAAGCTTTCTTT

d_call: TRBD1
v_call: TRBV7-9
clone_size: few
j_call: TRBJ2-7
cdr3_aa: CASSLAQGATLYEQYF
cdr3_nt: TGTGCCAGCAGCTTAGCGCAGGGGGCAACGCTCTACGAGCAGTACTTC

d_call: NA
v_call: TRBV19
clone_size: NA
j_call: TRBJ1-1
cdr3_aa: CASSSGLIDTEAFF
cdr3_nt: TGTGCCAGTAGTTCAGGACTCATAGACACTGAAGCTTTCTTT

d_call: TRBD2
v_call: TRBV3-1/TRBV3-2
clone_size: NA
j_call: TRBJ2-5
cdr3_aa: CASSRTSSGRLWETQYF
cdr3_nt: TGTGCCAGCAGCCGTACCTCTAGCGGGAGATTATGGGAGACCCAGTACTTC

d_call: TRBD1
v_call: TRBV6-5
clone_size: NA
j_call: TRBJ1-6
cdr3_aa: CASRASGTENSPLHF
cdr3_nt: TGTGCCAGCAGAGCATCCGGGACAGAAAATTCACCCCTCCACTTT

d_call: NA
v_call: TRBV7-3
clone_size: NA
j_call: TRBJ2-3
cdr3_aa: CASSWDDRTGTDTQYF
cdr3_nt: TGTGCCAGCAGCTGGGACGACAGGACAGGCACAGATACGCAGTATTTT

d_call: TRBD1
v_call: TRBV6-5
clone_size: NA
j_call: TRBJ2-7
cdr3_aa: CASSYGQGIYEQYF
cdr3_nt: TGTGCCAGCAGTTATGGACAGGGTATCTACGAGCAGTACTTC

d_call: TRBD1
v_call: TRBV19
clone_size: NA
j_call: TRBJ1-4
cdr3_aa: CASSSPGGAHNEKLFF
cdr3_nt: TGTGCCAGTAGTTCCCCAGGGGGCGCGCACAATGAAAAACTGTTTTTT

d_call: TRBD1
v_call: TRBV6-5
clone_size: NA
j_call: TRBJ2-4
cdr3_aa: CASSSDRVRNIQYF
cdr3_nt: TGTGCCAGCAGTTCCGACAGGGTTAGAAACATTCAGTACTTC

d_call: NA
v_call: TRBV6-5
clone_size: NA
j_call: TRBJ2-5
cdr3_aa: CASSYRQGIEETQYF
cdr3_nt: TGTGCCAGCAGTTACCGGCAGGGGATAGAAGAGACCCAGTACTTC

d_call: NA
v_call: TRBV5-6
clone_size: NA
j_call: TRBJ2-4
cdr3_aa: CASSLNLDRNIQYF
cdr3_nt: TGTGCCAGCAGCTTGAACCTAGACAGAAACATTCAGTACTTC

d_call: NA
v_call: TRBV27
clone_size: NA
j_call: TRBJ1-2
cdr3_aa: CASSLITGGEHGYTF
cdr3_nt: TGTGCCAGCAGTCTAATCACTGGGGGCGAACATGGCTACACCTTC

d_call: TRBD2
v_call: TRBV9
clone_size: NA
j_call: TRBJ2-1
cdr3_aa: CASSPSGSSYNEQFF
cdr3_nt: TGTGCCAGCAGCCCCAGCGGGAGTTCGTACAATGAGCAGTTCTTC

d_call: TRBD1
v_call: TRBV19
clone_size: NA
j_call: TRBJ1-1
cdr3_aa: CATAGTGPAFF
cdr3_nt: TGTGCCACTGCCGGGACAGGGCCCGCTTTCTTT

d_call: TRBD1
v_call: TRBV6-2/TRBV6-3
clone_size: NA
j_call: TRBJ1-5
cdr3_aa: CASSQPGQSNQPQHF
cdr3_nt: TGTGCCAGCAGTCAACCGGGACAGAGCAATCAGCCCCAGCATTTT

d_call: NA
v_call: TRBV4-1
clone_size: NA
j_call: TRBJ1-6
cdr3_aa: CASSQEGRGFGSPLHF
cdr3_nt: TGCGCCAGCAGCCAAGAGGGAAGGGGTTTTGGTTCACCCCTCCACTTT

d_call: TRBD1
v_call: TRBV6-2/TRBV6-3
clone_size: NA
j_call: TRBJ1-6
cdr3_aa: CASSYLPPGQGYSPLHF
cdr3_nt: TGTGCCAGCAGTTATTTACCCCCGGGACAGGGATACTCACCCCTCCACTTT

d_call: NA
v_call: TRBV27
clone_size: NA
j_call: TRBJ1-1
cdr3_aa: CASSSYRVMNTEAFF
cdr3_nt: TGTGCCAGCAGTTCCTACAGGGTTATGAACACTGAAGCTTTCTTT

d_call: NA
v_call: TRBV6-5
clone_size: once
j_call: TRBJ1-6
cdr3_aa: CASSSRGENSPLHF
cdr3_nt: TGTGCCAGCAGTTCCCGCGGGGAGAATTCACCCCTCCACTTT

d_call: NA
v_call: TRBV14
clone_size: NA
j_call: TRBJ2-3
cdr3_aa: CASSQDHEIDTQYF
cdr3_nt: TGTGCCAGCAGCCAAGATCACGAGATAGATACGCAGTATTTT

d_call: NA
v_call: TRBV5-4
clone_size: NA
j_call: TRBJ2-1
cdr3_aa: CASSLTRISYNEQFF
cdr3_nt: TGTGCCAGCAGCTTGACGCGGATCTCCTACAATGAGCAGTTCTTC

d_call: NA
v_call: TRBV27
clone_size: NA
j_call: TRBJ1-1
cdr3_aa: CASMRLNTEAFF
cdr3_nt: TGTGCCAGCATGCGTCTAAACACTGAAGCTTTCTTT

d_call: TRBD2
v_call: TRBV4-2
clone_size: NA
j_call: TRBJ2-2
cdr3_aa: CASSQTGLAEITGELFF
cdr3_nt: TGTGCCAGCAGCCAAACAGGACTAGCGGAGATCACCGGGGAGCTGTTTTTT

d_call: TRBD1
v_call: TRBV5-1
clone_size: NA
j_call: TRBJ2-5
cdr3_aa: CASKEQGGETQYF
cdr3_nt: TGCGCCAGCAAGGAACAAGGGGGCGAGACCCAGTACTTC

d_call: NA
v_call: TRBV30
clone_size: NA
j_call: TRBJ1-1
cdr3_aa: CAWSVGEAFF
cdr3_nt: TGTGCCTGGTCGGTCGGTGAAGCTTTCTTT

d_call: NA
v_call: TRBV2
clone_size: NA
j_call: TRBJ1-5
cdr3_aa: CASSEDRHNNQPQHF
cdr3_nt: TGTGCCAGCAGTGAGGACAGACACAACAATCAGCCCCAGCATTTT

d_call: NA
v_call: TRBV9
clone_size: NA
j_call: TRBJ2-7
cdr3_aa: CASSVEGGERREQYF
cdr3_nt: TGTGCCAGCAGCGTAGAGGGCGGGGAGCGAAGGGAGCAGTACTTC

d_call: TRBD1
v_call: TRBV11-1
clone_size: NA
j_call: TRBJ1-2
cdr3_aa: CASSSRDRGRSGYTF
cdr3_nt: TGTGCCAGCAGCTCCCGGGACAGGGGGAGGAGCGGCTACACCTTC

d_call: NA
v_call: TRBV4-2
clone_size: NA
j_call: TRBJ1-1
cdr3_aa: CASSQESTGEAFF
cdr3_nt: TGTGCCAGCAGCCAAGAGTCAACAGGTGAAGCTTTCTTT

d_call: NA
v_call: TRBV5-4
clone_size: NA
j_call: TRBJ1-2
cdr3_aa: CASSLAAGRGYTF
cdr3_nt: TGTGCCAGCAGCTTGGCCGCAGGGCGCGGCTACACCTTC

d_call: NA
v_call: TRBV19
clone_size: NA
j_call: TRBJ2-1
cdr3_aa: CASSPRTPTRHNEQFF
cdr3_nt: TGTGCCAGTAGTCCCCGTACCCCCACTAGACACAATGAGCAGTTCTTC

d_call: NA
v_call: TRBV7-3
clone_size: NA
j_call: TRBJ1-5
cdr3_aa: CASSFGLNQPQHF
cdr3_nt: TGTGCCAGCAGCTTTGGACTCAATCAGCCCCAGCATTTT

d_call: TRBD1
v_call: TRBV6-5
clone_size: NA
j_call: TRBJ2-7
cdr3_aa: CASSTTGTGLYEQYF
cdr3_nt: TGTGCCAGCAGCACCACCGGGACAGGGCTCTACGAGCAGTACTTC

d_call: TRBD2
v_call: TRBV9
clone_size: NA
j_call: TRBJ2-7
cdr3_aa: CASSITTSSVEQYF
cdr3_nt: TGTGCCAGCAGCATCACGACTAGCTCTGTCGAGCAGTACTTC

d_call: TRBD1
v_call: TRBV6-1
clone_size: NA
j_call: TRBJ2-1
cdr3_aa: CASSELQGAHEQFF
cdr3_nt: TGTGCCAGCAGTGAACTACAGGGGGCTCATGAGCAGTTCTTC

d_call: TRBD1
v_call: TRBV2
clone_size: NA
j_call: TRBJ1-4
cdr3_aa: CASRTTGDIEKLFF
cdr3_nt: TGTGCCAGCAGAACGACAGGGGATATAGAAAAACTGTTTTTT

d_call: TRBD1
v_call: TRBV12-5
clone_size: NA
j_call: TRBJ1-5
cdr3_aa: CASGSGGNQPQHF
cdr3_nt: TGTGCTAGTGGTTCAGGGGGTAATCAGCCCCAGCATTTT

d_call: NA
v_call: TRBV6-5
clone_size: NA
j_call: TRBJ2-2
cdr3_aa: CASSYSGNTGELFF
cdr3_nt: TGTGCCAGCAGTTATAGCGGTAACACCGGGGAGCTGTTTTTT

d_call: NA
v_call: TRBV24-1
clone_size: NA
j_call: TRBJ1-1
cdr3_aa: CATSDAGSEAFF
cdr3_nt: TGTGCCACCAGTGATGCGGGTTCTGAAGCTTTCTTT

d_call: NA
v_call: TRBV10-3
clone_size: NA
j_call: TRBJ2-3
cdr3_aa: CAISGGSSLTDTQYF
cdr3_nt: TGTGCCATCAGTGGCGGCAGCTCTCTCACAGATACGCAGTATTTT

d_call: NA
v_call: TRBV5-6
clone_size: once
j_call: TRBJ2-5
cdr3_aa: CASSQRDSMFEETQYF
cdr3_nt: TGTGCCAGCAGCCAAAGGGACTCGATGTTTGAAGAGACCCAGTACTTC

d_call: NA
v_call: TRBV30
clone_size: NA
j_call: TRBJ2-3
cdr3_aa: CAWRASSDTQYF
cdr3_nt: TGTGCCTGGAGAGCTTCGTCAGATACGCAGTATTTT

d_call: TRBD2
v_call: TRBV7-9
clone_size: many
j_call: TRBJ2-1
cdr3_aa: CASSLSGGTFDEQFF
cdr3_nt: TGTGCCAGCAGCTTAAGCGGGGGGACTTTTGATGAGCAGTTCTTC

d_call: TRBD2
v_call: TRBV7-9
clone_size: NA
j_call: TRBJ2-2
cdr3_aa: CASSLSSGGGSTGELFF
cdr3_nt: TGTGCCAGCAGCCTAAGTAGTGGCGGCGGGAGCACCGGGGAGCTGTTTTTT

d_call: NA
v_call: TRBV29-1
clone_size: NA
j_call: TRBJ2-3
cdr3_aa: CSVMFGGTQYF
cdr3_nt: TGCAGCGTTATGTTTGGCGGCACGCAGTATTTT

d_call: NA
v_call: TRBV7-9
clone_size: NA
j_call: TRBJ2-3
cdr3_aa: CASSYADGGGADTQYF
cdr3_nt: TGTGCCAGCAGCTACGCGGACGGGGGTGGCGCAGATACGCAGTATTTT